A selection of T cell receptor beta chains follows, all from one sample in a study of T cells in Graves' hyperthyroidism and ophthalmopathy. One entry per CDR3 protein, called by TCRdb with MiXCR from the multiplex PCR reads. The sample contains around 700,000 distinct CDR3 sequences, approximately 40% of which appear only once. Material for sequencing was blood. The source of these receptors is a middle-aged woman with Graves' hyperthyroidism. CDR3s include the opening cysteine and the closing phenylalanine or tryptophan. Clone size is shown for a subset of rows, as once, few, many or a class of expanded clone.

TRBJ1-2	TRBV7-9	few	CASSLSFSSGYTF
TRBJ2-3	TRBV10-3	-	CAISDSTDTQYF
TRBJ2-2	TRBV2	-	CASNPTGISTGELFF
TRBJ1-1	TRBV20-1	many	CSASPTTVMNTEAFF
TRBJ1-3	TRBV6-5	few	CASSYKAAGLSGNTIYF
TRBJ2-1	TRBV7-9	-	CASSLADSDNEQFF
TRBJ2-7	TRBV19	-	CASRSTGRDYEQYF
TRBJ1-3	TRBV20-1	-	CSARFGPGNTIYF
TRBJ1-1	TRBV7-2	many	CASSQNRDSEAFF
TRBJ1-1	TRBV19	-	CASRPGGPSTAAKAFF
TRBJ1-2	TRBV29-1	many	CSVQTGSNYGYTF
TRBJ2-5	TRBV7-8	-	CASSLTQEETQYF
TRBJ2-5	TRBV24-1	-	CATSDHGSVKTQYF
TRBJ1-5	TRBV19	many	CASSPELGRTSNQPQHF
TRBJ2-7	TRBV7-8	-	CASSPFARTDEQYF
TRBJ2-7	TRBV5-1	few	CASWDGPYEQYF
TRBJ1-2	TRBV13	-	CASSLLQGQGNYGYTF
TRBJ2-7	TRBV9	-	CASSPGALTGGSSEQYF
TRBJ1-2	TRBV5-4	many	CASSRDDYGYTF
TRBJ2-5	TRBV12-5	-	CASGDRDYQETQYF
TRBJ2-3	TRBV29-1	-	CSVVTAREDTQYF
TRBJ1-2	TRBV19	few	CASIALKDGYGYTF
TRBJ1-6	TRBV12-3/TRBV12-4	-	CASSPQGAANSPLHF
TRBJ1-5	TRBV4-2	few	CASSQDMGTNQPQHF